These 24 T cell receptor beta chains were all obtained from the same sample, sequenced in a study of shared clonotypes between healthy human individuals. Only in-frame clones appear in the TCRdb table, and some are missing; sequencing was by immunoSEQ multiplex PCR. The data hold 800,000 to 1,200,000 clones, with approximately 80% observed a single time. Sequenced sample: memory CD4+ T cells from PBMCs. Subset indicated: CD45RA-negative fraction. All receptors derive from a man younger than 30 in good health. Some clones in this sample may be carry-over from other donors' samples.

CDR3 nucleotide sequence: TGTGCCAGCAGCCGGCAGGGAGGCTCCTACGAGCAGTACTTC. It yields the protein CASSRQGGSYEQYF. The rearrangement uses TRBV7-9 and TRBJ2-7, with D tentatively TRBD2 (6 bases). Germline V CDR1 and CDR2: SEHNR, FQNEAQ (reference sequence). Trimming removed 5 bases from V and 0 bases from J, with 11 bases in between. The CDR3 runs to 14 residues.

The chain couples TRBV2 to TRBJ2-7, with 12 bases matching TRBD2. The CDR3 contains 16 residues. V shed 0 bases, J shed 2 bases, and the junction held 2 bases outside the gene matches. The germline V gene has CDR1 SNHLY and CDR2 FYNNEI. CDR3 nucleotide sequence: TGTGCCAGCAGTGAAGCCGGACTAGCGGGGACCTACGAGCAGTACTTC. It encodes CASSEAGLAGTYEQYF.

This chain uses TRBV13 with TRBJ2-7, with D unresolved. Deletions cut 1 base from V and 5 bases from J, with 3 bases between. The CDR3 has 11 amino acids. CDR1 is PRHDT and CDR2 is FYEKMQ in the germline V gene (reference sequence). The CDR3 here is CASSLVHEQYF. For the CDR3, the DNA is TGTGCCAGCAGCTTAGTCCACGAGCAGTACTTC.

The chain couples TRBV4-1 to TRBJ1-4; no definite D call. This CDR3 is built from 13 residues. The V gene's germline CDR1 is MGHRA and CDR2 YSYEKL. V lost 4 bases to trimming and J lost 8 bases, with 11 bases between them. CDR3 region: CASSRSVAEKLFF. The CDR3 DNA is TGCGCCAGCAGCCGGTCGGTCGCCGAAAAACTGTTTTTT.

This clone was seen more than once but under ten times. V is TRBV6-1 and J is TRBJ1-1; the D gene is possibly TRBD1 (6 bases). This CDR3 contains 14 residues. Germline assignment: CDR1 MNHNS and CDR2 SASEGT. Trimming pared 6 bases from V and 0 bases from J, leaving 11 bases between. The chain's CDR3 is CASREQGLNTEAFF. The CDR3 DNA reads TGTGCCAGCAGGGAACAGGGATTGAACACTGAAGCTTTCTTT.

The CDR3 bases are TGTGCCAGCAGCTCCCTAAGGCATCGAGGGAAGGGTTCACCCCTCCACTTT. Its translation is CASSSLRHRGKGSPLHF. The chain links TRBV11-2 to TRBJ1-6, with no clear D. The length of the CDR3 is 17 residues. The germline V and J ends were trimmed by 4 bases and 9 bases, with 22 bases remaining between them. Germline loops: CDR1 SGHAT, CDR2 FQNNGV.

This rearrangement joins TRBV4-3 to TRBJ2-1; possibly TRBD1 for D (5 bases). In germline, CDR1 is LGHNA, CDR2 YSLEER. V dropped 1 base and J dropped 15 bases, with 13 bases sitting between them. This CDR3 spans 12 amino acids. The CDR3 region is CASSQGGRAAFF. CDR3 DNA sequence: TGCGCCAGCAGCCAAGGTGGCAGGGCGGCGTTCTTC.

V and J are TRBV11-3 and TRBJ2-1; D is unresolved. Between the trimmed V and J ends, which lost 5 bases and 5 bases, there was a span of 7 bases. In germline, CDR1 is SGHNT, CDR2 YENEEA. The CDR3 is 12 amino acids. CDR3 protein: CASSLFNNEQFF. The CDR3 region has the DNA TGTGCCAGCAGCCTTTTTAACAATGAGCAGTTCTTC.

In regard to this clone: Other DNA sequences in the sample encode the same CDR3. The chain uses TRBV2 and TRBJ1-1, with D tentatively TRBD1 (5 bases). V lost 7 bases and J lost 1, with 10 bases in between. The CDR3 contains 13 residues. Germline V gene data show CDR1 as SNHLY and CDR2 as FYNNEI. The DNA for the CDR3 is TGTGCCAGCACCCTTCAGGGGAACACTGAAGCTTTCTTT. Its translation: CASTLQGNTEAFF.

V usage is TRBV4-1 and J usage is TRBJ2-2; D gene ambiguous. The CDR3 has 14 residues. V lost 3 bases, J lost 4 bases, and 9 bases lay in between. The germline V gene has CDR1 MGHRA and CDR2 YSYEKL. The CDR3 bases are TGCGCCAGCAGCCACCTTTTTTTCACCGGGGAGCTGTTTTTT. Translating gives CASSHLFFTGELFF.

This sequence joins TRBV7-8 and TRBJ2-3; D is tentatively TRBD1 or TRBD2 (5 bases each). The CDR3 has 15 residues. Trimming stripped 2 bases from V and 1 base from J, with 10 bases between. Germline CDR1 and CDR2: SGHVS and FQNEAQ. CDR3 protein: CASSLFEGRTDTQYF. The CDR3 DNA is TGTGCCAGCAGCTTATTTGAGGGGCGCACAGATACGCAGTATTTT.

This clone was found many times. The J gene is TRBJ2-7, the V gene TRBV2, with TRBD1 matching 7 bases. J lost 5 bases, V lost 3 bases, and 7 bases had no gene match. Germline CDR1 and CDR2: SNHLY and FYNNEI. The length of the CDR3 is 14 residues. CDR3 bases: TGTGCCAGCAGTGAGAGTCGACAGGGAAACGAGCAGTACTTC. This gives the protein CASSESRQGNEQYF.

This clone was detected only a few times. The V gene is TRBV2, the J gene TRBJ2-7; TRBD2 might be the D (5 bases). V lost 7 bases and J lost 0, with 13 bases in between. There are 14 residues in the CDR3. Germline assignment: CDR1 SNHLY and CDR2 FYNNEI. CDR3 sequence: CASIRTGSSYEQYF. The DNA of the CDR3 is TGTGCCAGCATCCGAACGGGGTCCTCCTACGAGCAGTACTTC.

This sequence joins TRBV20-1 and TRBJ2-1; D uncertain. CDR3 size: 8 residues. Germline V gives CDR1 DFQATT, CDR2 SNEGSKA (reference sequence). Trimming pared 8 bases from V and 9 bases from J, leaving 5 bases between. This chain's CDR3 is CSPVEQFF. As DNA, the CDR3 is TGCAGTCCTGTTGAGCAGTTCTTC.

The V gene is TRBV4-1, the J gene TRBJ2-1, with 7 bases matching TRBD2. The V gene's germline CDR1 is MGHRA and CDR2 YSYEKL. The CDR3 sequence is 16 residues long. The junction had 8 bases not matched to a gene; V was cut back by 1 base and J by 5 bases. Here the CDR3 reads CASSQGSRERNNEQFF. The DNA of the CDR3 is TGCGCCAGCAGCCAAGGGTCGCGGGAGAGGAACAATGAGCAGTTCTTC.

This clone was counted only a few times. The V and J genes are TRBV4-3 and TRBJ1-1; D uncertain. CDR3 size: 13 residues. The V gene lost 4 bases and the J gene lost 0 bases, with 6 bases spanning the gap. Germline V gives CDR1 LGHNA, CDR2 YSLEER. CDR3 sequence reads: CASSRNMNTEAFF. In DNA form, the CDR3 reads TGCGCCAGCAGCCGGAATATGAACACTGAAGCTTTCTTT.

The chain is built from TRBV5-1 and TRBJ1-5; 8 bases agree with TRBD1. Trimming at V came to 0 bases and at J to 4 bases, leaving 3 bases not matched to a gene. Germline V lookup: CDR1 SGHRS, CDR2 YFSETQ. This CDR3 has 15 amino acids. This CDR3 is CASSLAGTGNQPQHF. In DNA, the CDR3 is TGCGCCAGCAGCTTGGCCGGGACAGGTAATCAGCCCCAGCATTTT.

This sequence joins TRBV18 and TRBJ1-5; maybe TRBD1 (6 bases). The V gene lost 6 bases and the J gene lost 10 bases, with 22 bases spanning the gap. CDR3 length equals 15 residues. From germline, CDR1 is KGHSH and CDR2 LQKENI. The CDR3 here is CASSRYRGGAEPQHF. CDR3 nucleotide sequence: TGTGCCAGCTCCCGATATCGTGGGGGCGCGGAACCCCAGCATTTT.

In DNA, the CDR3 is TGTGCCAGCAGCTTAGACTACCGAGGGGTGAGAGGCTACACCTTC. Translation gives CASSLDYRGVRGYTF. V usage is TRBV7-2 and J usage is TRBJ1-2, with D perhaps matching TRBD1 (5 bases). This CDR3 has 15 residues. Trimming stripped 1 base from V and 8 bases from J, with 17 bases between. The germline gives CDR1 SGHTA, CDR2 FQGNSA.

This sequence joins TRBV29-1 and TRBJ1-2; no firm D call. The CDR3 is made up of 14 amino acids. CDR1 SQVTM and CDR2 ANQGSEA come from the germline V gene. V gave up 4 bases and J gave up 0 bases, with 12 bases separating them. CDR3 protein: CSVAQIIANYGYTF. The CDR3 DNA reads TGCAGCGTTGCCCAGATAATAGCTAACTATGGCTACACCTTC.

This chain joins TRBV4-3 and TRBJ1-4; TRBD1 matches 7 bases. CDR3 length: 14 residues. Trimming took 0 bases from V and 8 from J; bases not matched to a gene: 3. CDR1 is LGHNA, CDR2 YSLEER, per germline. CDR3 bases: TGCGCCAGCAGCCAAGACAGGGGGTTGGAAAAACTGTTTTTT. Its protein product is CASSQDRGLEKLFF.

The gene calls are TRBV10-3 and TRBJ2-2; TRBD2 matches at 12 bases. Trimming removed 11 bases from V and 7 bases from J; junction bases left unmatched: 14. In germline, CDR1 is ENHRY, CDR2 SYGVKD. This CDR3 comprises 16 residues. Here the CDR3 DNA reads TGTGCCTCCACAAACATACTAGCGGGAGGAATCGGGGAGCTGTTTTTT. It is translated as CASTNILAGGIGELFF.

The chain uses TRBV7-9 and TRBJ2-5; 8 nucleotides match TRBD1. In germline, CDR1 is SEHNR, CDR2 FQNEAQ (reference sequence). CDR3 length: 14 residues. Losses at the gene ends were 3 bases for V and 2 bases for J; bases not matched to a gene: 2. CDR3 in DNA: TGTGCCAGCAGCTTGGACAGGGCTCAAGAGACCCAGTACTTC. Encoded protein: CASSLDRAQETQYF.

The CDR3, as DNA: TGTGCCAGCAGCTTAGATGGGACCGAAGCTTTCTTT. It codes for CASSLDGTEAFF. V usage is TRBV7-8 and J usage is TRBJ1-1; D possibly corresponds to TRBD1 (5 bases). CDR3 length equals 12 residues. Germline loops: CDR1 SGHVS, CDR2 FQNEAQ. V lost 1 base and J 8 bases, leaving 8 bases between the germline ends.